Sequencing of this T cell receptor (beta chain) was carried out in a study of Graves' ophthalmopathy and Graves' hyperthyroidism. A few counts support this clonotype. A much larger clone differs by one base, so this may be a read error. The CDR3 is 15 residues long. Beta-chain TCR CDR3 regions were amplified from RNA transcripts. RT-PCR was first run with HTBI primers, then multiplex PCR in a second round. TCRdb independently ran MiXCR on the multiplex PCR reads; one entry per CDR3 protein. The profile shows fewer than 600,000 distinct CDR3 sequences, under 15% of them singletons. The gene calls are TRBV12-3 or TRBV12-4 and TRBJ2-5; 7 bases map to TRBD2. The sequence came from a woman in her twenties or thirties with Graves' ophthalmopathy. Sequenced material: blood. In nucleotides, the CDR3 is TGTGCCAGCAGAGGAAGCGGGACTGGAGTGAAGACCCGGTACTTC. This codes for CASRGSGTGVKTRYF.